This T cell receptor beta chain is from a study of shared T cell receptors in the human thymus. Clones were read by immunoSEQ multiplex PCR, and TCRdb kept only the in-frame ones, dropping some. The sample lists some 700,000 clones; around 87% were seen once. The sample also formed part of further work on human thymus T cells. That work states: As related research reported, thymic repertoires overlapped highly among unrelated individuals.

The specimen was thymocytes. The clonotype comes from a boy under three years old with a congenital heart defect.

The CDR3 is CASSKDDDSGGLTIYEQYF. The CDR3 DNA follows: TGTGCCAGCAGCAAAGACGATGATAGCGGGGGCCTTACGATTTACGAGCAGTACTTC. V and J are TRBV21-1 and TRBJ2-7; the table's TRBD2 call for D was not verified on the DNA. TRBV21-1 is labeled a pseudogene. The CDR3 contains 19 residues.